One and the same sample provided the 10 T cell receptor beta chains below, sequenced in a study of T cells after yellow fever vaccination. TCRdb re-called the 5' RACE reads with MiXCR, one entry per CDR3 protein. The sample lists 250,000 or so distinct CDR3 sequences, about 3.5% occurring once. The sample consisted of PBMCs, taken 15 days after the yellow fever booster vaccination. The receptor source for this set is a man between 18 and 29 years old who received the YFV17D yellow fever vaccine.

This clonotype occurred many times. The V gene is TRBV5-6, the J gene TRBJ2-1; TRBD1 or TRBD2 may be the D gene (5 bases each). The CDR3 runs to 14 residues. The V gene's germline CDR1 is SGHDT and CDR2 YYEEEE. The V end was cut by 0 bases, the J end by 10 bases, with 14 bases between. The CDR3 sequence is CASSLVGVLGEQFF. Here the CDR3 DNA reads TGTGCCAGCAGCTTGGTGGGGGTCTTGGGCGAGCAGTTCTTC.

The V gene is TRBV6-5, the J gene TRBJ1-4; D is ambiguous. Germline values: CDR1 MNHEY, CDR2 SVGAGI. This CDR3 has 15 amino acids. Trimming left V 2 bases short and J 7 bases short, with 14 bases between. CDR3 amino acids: CASSYGTRRGEKLFF. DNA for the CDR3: TGTGCCAGCAGTTACGGTACTCGGCGGGGTGAAAAACTGTTTTTT.

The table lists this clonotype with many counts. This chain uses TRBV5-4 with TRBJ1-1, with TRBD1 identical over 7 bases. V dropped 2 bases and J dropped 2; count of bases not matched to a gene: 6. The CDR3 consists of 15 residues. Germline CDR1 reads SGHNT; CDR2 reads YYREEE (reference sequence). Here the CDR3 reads CASSFLPGGNTEAFF. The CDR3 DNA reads TGTGCCAGCAGCTTTTTGCCAGGGGGTAACACTGAAGCTTTCTTT.

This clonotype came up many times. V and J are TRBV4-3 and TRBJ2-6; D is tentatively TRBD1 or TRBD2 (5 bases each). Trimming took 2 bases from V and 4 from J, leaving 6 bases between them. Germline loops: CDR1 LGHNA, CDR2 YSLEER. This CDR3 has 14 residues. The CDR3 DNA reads TGCGCCAGCAGCCAACGGGACGGGGCCAACGTCCTGACTTTC. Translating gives CASSQRDGANVLTF.

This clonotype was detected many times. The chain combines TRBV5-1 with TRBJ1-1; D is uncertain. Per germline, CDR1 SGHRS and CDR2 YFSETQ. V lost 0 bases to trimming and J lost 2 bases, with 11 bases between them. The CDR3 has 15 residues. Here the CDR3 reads CASSLVFSTNTEAFF. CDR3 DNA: TGCGCCAGCAGCTTGGTATTCAGTACCAACACTGAAGCTTTCTTT.

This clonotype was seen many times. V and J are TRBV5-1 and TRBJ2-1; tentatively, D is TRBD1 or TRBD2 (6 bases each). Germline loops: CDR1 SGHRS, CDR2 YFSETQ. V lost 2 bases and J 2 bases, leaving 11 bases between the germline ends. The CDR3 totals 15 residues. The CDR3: CASSFEGGPYNEQFF. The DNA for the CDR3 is TGCGCCAGCAGCTTCGAGGGGGGACCCTACAATGAGCAGTTCTTC.

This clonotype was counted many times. The DNA of the CDR3 is TGCGCCAGCAGCTCAGCTATCGGGACTGCTGGGGCCAACGTCCTGACTTTC. The encoded protein is CASSSAIGTAGANVLTF. J is TRBJ2-6 and V is TRBV5-1; D perhaps matches TRBD2 (6 bases). Germline assignment: CDR1 SGHRS and CDR2 YFSETQ. The CDR3 length is 17 residues. The V end was cut by 3 bases, the J end by 2 bases, with 15 bases between.

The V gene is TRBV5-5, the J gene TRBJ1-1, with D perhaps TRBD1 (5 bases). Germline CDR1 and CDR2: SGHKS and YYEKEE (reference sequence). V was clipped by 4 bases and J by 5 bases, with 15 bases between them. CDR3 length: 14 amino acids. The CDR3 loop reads CASSGPGRTTEAFF. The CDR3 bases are TGTGCCAGCAGCGGGCCGGGACGGACAACTGAAGCTTTCTTT.

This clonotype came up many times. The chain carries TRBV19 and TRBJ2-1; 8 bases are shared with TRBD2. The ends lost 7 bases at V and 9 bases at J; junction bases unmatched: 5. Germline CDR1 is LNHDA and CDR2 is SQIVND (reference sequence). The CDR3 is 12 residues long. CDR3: CASNGGAPEQFF. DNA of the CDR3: TGTGCCAGTAACGGGGGGGCGCCTGAGCAGTTCTTC.

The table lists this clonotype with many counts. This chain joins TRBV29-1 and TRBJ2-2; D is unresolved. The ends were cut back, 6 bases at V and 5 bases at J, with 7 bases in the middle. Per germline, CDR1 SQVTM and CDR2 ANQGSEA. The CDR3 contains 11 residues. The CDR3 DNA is TGCAGCGTGCCCGGGACCGGGGAGCTGTTTTTT. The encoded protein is CSVPGTGELFF.